This TCR beta chain derives from a study of beta chain features in type 1 diabetes. Study results and limitations: Type 1 diabetes patients showed a moderate but significant shortening of TCRB CDR3s in all four CD4+ subsets.

Expressed TCRB transcripts were sequenced because the entire RNA isolate underwent reverse transcription. The repertoire was sequenced with immunoSEQ multiplex PCR; TCRdb's copy has only in-frame clones and lacks some. The sample consists of about 650,000 clones, around 12% of them appearing once. Trimming removed 9 bases at V and 7 bases at J, with 21 bases between. Germline assignment: CDR1 MNHNS and CDR2 SASEGT. This CDR3 is built from 14 residues. For this clone: Its antigen is unidentified.

The receptor was isolated from a young man with type 1 diabetes. The sequenced material came from naive CD4+ T cells from blood. V usage is TRBV6-1 and J usage is TRBJ1-1; D possibly corresponds to TRBD1 (5 bases). CDR3 sequence: CASTNYPGPYEAFF. DNA for the CDR3: TGTGCCAGTACGAACTACCCGGGACCTTATGAAGCTTTCTTT.